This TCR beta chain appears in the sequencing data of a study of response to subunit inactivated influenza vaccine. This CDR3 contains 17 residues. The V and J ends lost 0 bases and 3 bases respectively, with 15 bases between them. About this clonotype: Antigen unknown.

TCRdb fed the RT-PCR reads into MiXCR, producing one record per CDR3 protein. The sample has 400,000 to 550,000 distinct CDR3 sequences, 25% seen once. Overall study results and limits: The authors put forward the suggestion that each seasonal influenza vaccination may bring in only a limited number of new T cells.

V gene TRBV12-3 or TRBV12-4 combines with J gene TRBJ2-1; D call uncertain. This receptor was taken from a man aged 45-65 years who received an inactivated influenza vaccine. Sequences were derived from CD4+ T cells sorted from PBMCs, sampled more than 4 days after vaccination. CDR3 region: CASSLAYRTAYYNEQFF. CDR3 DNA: TGTGCCAGCAGTTTAGCGTATCGAACTGCTTACTACAATGAGCAGTTCTTC.